This TCR beta chain was captured in a study of blood T cell repertoires in COVID-19. In the study overall: Whether acute or convalescent, the COVID-19 samples came from the United States, Italy and Spain. Sources were T cells, B-cell-depleted T cells, or PBMCs; the material itself was cDNA or gDNA.

In its sample, this clone was seen a few times. Authors' data handling: Nucleated cell counts were estimated from reference gene primer amplification. Here immunoSEQ multiplex PCR was the method, and the copy in TCRdb shows in-frame clones only, minus some. That table is the source of V, J and clone size, and D and trimming were worked out from the DNA. This table holds 65,000 or so clones, approximately 80% found once. The CDR3 sequence is 13 residues long. V was shortened by 8 bases and J by 4 bases, with 13 bases between the two germline ends. Sequenced sample: peripheral blood. The source of this sequence is a man in his sixties with acute or convalescent COVID-19. V and J are TRBV12-3 or TRBV12-4 and TRBJ2-3, with a weak D call TRBD2 (5 bases). CDR3 DNA: TGTGCCAGCCGCTCCCGGGGATCAGATACGCAGTATTTT. Translation: CASRSRGSDTQYF.